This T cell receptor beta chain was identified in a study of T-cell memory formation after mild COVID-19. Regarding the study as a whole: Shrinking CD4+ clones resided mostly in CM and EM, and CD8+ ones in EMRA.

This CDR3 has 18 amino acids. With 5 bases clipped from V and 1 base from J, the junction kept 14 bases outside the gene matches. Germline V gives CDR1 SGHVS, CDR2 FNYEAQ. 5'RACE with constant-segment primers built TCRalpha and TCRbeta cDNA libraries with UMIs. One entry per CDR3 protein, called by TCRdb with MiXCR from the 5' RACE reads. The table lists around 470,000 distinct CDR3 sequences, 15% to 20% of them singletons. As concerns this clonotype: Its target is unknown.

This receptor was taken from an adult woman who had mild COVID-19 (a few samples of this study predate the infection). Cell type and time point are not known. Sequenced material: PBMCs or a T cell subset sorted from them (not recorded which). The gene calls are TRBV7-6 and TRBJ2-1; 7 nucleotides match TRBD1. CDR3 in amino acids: CASSPLTGDAFSYNEQFF. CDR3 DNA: TGTGCCAGCAGCCCTCTTACAGGGGACGCCTTTTCCTACAATGAGCAGTTCTTC.